This T cell receptor beta chain came from a study of blood T cell repertoires in COVID-19. V gave up 3 bases and J gave up 2 bases, with 11 bases separating them. The CDR3 loop spans 14 amino acids. The germline V gene encodes CDR1 LGHDT and CDR2 YNNKEL (reference sequence). Clones were read by immunoSEQ multiplex PCR, and TCRdb kept only the in-frame ones, dropping some. The sample carries 150,000 to 200,000 clones, 85% to 90% recorded once. The chain combines TRBV3-1 (or the pseudogene TRBV3-2) with TRBJ2-7; D uncertain. Sample: peripheral blood. The source of this sequence is a man aged 18-30 years with active or convalescent COVID-19. The CDR3 coding sequence is TGTGCCAGCAGCCATTGCCGCGGAACCTACGAGCAGTACTTC. Translation gives CASSHCRGTYEQYF.